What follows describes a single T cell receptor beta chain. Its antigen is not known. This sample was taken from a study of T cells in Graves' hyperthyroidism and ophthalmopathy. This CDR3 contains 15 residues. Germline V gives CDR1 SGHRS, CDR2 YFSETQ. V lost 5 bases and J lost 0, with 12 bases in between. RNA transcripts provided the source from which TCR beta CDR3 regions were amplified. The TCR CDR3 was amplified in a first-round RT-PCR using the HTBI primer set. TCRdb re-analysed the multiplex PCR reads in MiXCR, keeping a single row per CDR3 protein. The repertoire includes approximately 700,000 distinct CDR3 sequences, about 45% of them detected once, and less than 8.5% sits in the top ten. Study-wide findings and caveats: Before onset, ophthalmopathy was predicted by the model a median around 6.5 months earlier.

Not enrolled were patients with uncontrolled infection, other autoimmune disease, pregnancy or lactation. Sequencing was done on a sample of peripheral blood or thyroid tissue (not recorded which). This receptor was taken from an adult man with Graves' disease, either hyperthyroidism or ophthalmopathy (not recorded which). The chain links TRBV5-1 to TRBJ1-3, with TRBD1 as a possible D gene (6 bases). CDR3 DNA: TGCGCCAGCAGTAGGGGGGAGAGCTCTGGAAACACCATATATTTT. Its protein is CASSRGESSGNTIYF. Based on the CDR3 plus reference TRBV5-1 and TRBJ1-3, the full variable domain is KAGVTQTPRYLIKTRGQQVTLSCSPISGHRSVSWYQQTPGQGLQFLFEYFSETQRNKGNFPGRFSGRQFSNSRSEMNVSTLELGDSALYLCASSRGESSGNTIYFGEGSWLTVV.